Listed here is a single T cell receptor (beta chain). What it binds is not known. cDNA libraries for TRB were generated by 5' RACE incorporating UMI labels. TCRdb re-called the 5' RACE reads; one entry per CDR3 protein, DNA not given. The sample totals 85,000 to 120,000 distinct CDR3 sequences. The data are from a study of CXCR3-negative and CXCR3-positive naive CD8 T cells. Study at large: Per library, roughly 1.4 +/- 0.3 million reads; roughly 150 million TRB reads overall. Study results and caveats: TRB CDR3s were more hydrophobic in CXCR3-positive than in CXCR3-negative naive cells.

The receptor was derived from a human donor in good health. Some clones in this sample may be carry-over from other donors' samples. What was sequenced was naive CXCR3+ CD8+ T cells from blood. Subset given: CD45RO-CCR7+CD27+CD95- naive CD8+ T cells expressing CXCR3 (TNR3+).

The CDR3 protein is CASSQGAGTAELNNEAFF. The V call is TRBV4-1, the J call TRBJ1-1; TCRdb names TRBD1, which stays unverified in the absence of DNA. Germline V gene lookup returns CDR1 MGHRA and CDR2 YSYEKL. The CDR3 has 18 residues.